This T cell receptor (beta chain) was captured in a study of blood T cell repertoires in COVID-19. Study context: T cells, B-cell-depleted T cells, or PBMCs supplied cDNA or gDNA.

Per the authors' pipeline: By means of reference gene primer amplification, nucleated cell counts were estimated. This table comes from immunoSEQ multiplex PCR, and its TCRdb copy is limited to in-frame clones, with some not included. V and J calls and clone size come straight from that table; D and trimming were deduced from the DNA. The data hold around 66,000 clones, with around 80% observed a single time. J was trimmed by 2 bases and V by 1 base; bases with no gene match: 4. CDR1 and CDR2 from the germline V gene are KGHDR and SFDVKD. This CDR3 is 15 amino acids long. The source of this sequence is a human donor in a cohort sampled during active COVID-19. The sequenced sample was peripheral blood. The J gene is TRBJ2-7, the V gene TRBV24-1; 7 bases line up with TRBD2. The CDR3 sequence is CATSDFLADPYEQYF. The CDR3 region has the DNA TGTGCCACCAGTGATTTTCTAGCGGACCCCTACGAGCAGTACTTC.